This entry concerns a single T cell receptor (beta chain). The source of the sample is a study of cytomegalovirus exposure and HLA in healthy donors. The PCR contained 60 Vbeta and 13 Jbeta primers. The repertoire was sequenced with immunoSEQ multiplex PCR; TCRdb's copy has only in-frame clones and lacks some. Among just over 150,000 clones listed, 75% to 80% were seen once. CDR1 and CDR2 from the germline V gene are SGHKS and YYEKEE (reference sequence). The CDR3 has 15 amino acids. Trimming took 1 base from V and 9 from J, leaving 17 bases between them. Source material: PBMCs. The TCR comes from a woman in her forties or fifties in good health and CMV-seropositive. The V call is TRBV5-5, the J call TRBJ2-1; D might be TRBD1 (6 bases). CDR3 bases: TGTGCCAGCAGCTTGTCAGGGGAGCCATTCGGTGAGCAGTTCTTC. Protein sequence: CASSLSGEPFGEQFF.